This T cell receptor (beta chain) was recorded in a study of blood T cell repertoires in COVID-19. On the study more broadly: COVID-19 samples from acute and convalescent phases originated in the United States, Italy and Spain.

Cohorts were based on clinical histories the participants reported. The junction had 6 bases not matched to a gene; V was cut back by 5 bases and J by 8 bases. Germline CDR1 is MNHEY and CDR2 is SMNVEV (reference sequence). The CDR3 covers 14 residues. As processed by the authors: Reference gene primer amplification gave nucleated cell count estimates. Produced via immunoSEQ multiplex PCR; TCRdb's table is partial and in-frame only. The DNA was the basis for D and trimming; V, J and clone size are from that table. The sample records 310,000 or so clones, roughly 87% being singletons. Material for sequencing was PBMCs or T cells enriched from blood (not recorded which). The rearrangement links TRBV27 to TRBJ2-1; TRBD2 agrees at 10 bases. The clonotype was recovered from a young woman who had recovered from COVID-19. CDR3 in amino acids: CASSGLAVGDEQFF. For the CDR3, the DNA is TGTGCCAGCAGTGGACTAGCGGTGGGGGATGAGCAGTTCTTC.